Listed below are T cell receptor beta chains from one sample, sequenced in a study of blood T cell repertoires in COVID-19. Data came from immunoSEQ multiplex PCR; TCRdb stores just in-frame clones and leaves some out. This sample yields more than 90,000 clones, of which around four fifths are seen a single time; approximately 10% belongs to the top ten. Sequences were obtained from peripheral blood. Receptors were obtained from a woman older than 75 with acute or convalescent COVID-19. Both conserved end residues are part of each CDR3. D genes are given only for firm matches. Some rows have no size entry. The others give once, few or many, or a class for an expanded clone.

cdr3_length: 15
clone_size: NA
j_call: TRBJ1-2
v_call: TRBV7-8
d_call: TRBD1
cdr3_nt: TGTGCCAGCAGCTTAGCTGGGGACAGGGCCTATGGCTACACCTTC
cdr3_aa: CASSLAGDRAYGYTF

cdr3_length: 17
clone_size: once
j_call: TRBJ1-6
v_call: TRBV27
d_call: TRBD1
cdr3_nt: TGTGCCAGCAGTGGGCCGGACAGGAGCTCCTATAATTCACCCCTCCACTTT
cdr3_aa: CASSGPDRSSYNSPLHF

cdr3_length: 12
clone_size: NA
j_call: TRBJ1-2
v_call: TRBV28
d_call: NA
cdr3_nt: TGTGCCAGCAGTTTGGCCCGCTATGGCTACACCTTC
cdr3_aa: CASSLARYGYTF

cdr3_length: 15
clone_size: NA
j_call: TRBJ2-1
v_call: TRBV5-4
d_call: TRBD2
cdr3_nt: TGTGCCAGCAGCCACCCTAGCGGCGACTACAATGAGCAGTTCTTC
cdr3_aa: CASSHPSGDYNEQFF

cdr3_length: 15
clone_size: few
j_call: TRBJ1-2
v_call: TRBV6-6
d_call: TRBD1
cdr3_nt: TGTGCCAGCAGGGCCGGACAGGTCCCTAACTATGGCTACACCTTC
cdr3_aa: CASRAGQVPNYGYTF

cdr3_length: 13
clone_size: NA
j_call: TRBJ1-1
v_call: TRBV9
d_call: NA
cdr3_nt: TGTGCCAGCAGCGTAGATGGGGGCAGGGAAGCTTTCTTT
cdr3_aa: CASSVDGGREAFF

cdr3_length: 12
clone_size: NA
j_call: TRBJ2-3
v_call: TRBV2
d_call: NA
cdr3_nt: TGTGCCAGCAGCCTAACGGGAGATACGCAGTATTTT
cdr3_aa: CASSLTGDTQYF

cdr3_length: 19
clone_size: NA
j_call: TRBJ1-4
v_call: TRBV4-2
d_call: TRBD1
cdr3_nt: TGTGCCAGCAGCCAAGTCCTCGGACAGGGGGTTGCGGCTAATGAAAAACTGTTTTTT
cdr3_aa: CASSQVLGQGVAANEKLFF

cdr3_length: 17
clone_size: few
j_call: TRBJ2-1
v_call: TRBV3-1/TRBV3-2
d_call: TRBD1
cdr3_nt: TGTGCCAGCACACTCTACAGGGGGGAGACCTACTACAATGAGCAGTTCTTC
cdr3_aa: CASTLYRGETYYNEQFF

cdr3_length: 13
clone_size: NA
j_call: TRBJ2-5
v_call: TRBV18
d_call: NA
cdr3_nt: TGTGCCAGCTCACCTGGGACTGAAGAGACCCAGTACTTC
cdr3_aa: CASSPGTEETQYF

cdr3_length: 15
clone_size: NA
j_call: TRBJ2-5
v_call: TRBV6-5
d_call: TRBD1
cdr3_nt: TGTGACAGCAGTTACAGCAGGACAGGGATTGAGACCCAGTACTTC
cdr3_aa: CDSSYSRTGIETQYF

cdr3_length: 13
clone_size: NA
j_call: TRBJ1-1
v_call: TRBV6-5
d_call: NA
cdr3_nt: TGTGCCAGCAGTTACAAGTCGTACGGTGAAGCTTTCTTT
cdr3_aa: CASSYKSYGEAFF

cdr3_length: 11
clone_size: NA
j_call: TRBJ1-5
v_call: TRBV6-1
d_call: NA
cdr3_nt: TGTGCCAGCAGTGAACAGGAAGCCCAGCATTTT
cdr3_aa: CASSEQEAQHF

cdr3_length: 12
clone_size: NA
j_call: TRBJ2-1
v_call: TRBV12-3/TRBV12-4
d_call: TRBD1
cdr3_nt: TGTGCCAGCAGTCGAGACAGGGGTGAGCAGTTCTTC
cdr3_aa: CASSRDRGEQFF

cdr3_length: 14
clone_size: NA
j_call: TRBJ2-7
v_call: TRBV27
d_call: NA
cdr3_nt: TGTGCCAGCAGTCTTTTCGGGACTCACTACGAGCAGTACTTC
cdr3_aa: CASSLFGTHYEQYF

cdr3_length: 14
clone_size: NA
j_call: TRBJ2-5
v_call: TRBV5-1
d_call: TRBD1
cdr3_nt: TGCGCCAGCAGCACCGGACAGGGGAGGGAGACCCAGTACTTC
cdr3_aa: CASSTGQGRETQYF

cdr3_length: 16
clone_size: NA
j_call: TRBJ2-2
v_call: TRBV11-1
d_call: TRBD1
cdr3_nt: TGTGCCAGCAGCCAAAGGACAGGGAGAGGCACCGGGGAGCTGTTTTTT
cdr3_aa: CASSQRTGRGTGELFF

cdr3_length: 13
clone_size: NA
j_call: TRBJ2-2
v_call: TRBV28
d_call: NA
cdr3_nt: TGTGCCAGCAGTTTATCGGGAATCGGGGAGCTGTTTTTT
cdr3_aa: CASSLSGIGELFF

cdr3_length: 14
clone_size: NA
j_call: TRBJ2-1
v_call: TRBV4-3
d_call: NA
cdr3_nt: TGCGCCAGCAGCCAAAGGGGGACCTACAATGAGCAGTTCTTC
cdr3_aa: CASSQRGTYNEQFF

cdr3_length: 16
clone_size: NA
j_call: TRBJ1-5
v_call: TRBV4-1
d_call: NA
cdr3_nt: TGCGCCAGCAGCCAAACCATTCTTAGGGGCATTCAGCCCCAGCATTTT
cdr3_aa: CASSQTILRGIQPQHF

cdr3_length: 13
clone_size: NA
j_call: TRBJ1-2
v_call: TRBV27
d_call: NA
cdr3_nt: TGTGCCAGCCGGGACACCCTTTACTATGGCTACACCTTC
cdr3_aa: CASRDTLYYGYTF

cdr3_length: 15
clone_size: once
j_call: TRBJ2-1
v_call: TRBV5-1
d_call: TRBD2
cdr3_nt: TGCGCCAGCAGCCAGGGAGGACTAGCGGGAGCCATGTCCTTCTTC
cdr3_aa: CASSQGGLAGAMSFF

cdr3_length: 13
clone_size: once
j_call: TRBJ2-3
v_call: TRBV7-2
d_call: NA
cdr3_nt: TGTGCCAGCAGCTTCCTCCGGGGGGATACGCAGTATTTT
cdr3_aa: CASSFLRGDTQYF

cdr3_length: 14
clone_size: once
j_call: TRBJ1-2
v_call: TRBV5-1
d_call: TRBD1
cdr3_nt: TGCGCCAGCAGCTTGGGACAGGGTGTCTATGGCTACACCTTC
cdr3_aa: CASSLGQGVYGYTF

cdr3_length: 15
clone_size: once
j_call: TRBJ1-6
v_call: TRBV19
d_call: NA
cdr3_nt: TGTGCCAGTAGTAAACAGGGCAATAATAATTCACCCCTCCACTTT
cdr3_aa: CASSKQGNNNSPLHF

cdr3_length: 14
clone_size: NA
j_call: TRBJ1-5
v_call: TRBV6-6
d_call: NA
cdr3_nt: TGTGCCAGCAGTCCTGGAGGAGGGGAACAGCCCCAGCATTTT
cdr3_aa: CASSPGGGEQPQHF

cdr3_length: 15
clone_size: NA
j_call: TRBJ1-3
v_call: TRBV18
d_call: NA
cdr3_nt: TGTGCCAGCTCGCCGGGACATAGCTCTGGAAACACCATATATTTT
cdr3_aa: CASSPGHSSGNTIYF

cdr3_length: 16
clone_size: once
j_call: TRBJ2-3
v_call: TRBV6-1
d_call: TRBD2
cdr3_nt: TGTGCCAGCAGTGAATATGGCGGGGGGGCTTCAGATACGCAGTATTTT
cdr3_aa: CASSEYGGGASDTQYF

cdr3_length: 16
clone_size: NA
j_call: TRBJ1-2
v_call: TRBV7-2
d_call: NA
cdr3_nt: TGTGCCAGCAGCTTAGTGCGGCAGGCGGAGGACTATGGCTACACCTTC
cdr3_aa: CASSLVRQAEDYGYTF

cdr3_length: 15
clone_size: NA
j_call: TRBJ2-7
v_call: TRBV6-5
d_call: NA
cdr3_nt: TGTGCCAGCAGTCGCCGGGATCCCGGAGCCTACGAGCAGTACTTC
cdr3_aa: CASSRRDPGAYEQYF

cdr3_length: 15
clone_size: NA
j_call: TRBJ1-1
v_call: TRBV5-8
d_call: NA
cdr3_nt: TGTGCCAGCAGCTATCTGCCCCCGAGAAACACTGAAGCTTTCTTT
cdr3_aa: CASSYLPPRNTEAFF

cdr3_length: 11
clone_size: once
j_call: TRBJ2-3
v_call: TRBV28
d_call: NA
cdr3_nt: TGTGCCAGCAGTGCCCTCGACTCCCAGTATTTT
cdr3_aa: CASSALDSQYF

cdr3_length: 12
clone_size: NA
j_call: TRBJ2-1
v_call: TRBV5-1
d_call: NA
cdr3_nt: TGCGCCAGCAGCGACAGATTAAATGAGCAGTTCTTC
cdr3_aa: CASSDRLNEQFF

cdr3_length: 18
clone_size: NA
j_call: TRBJ1-5
v_call: TRBV19
d_call: NA
cdr3_nt: TGTGCCAGTAGTATAGCGGCGCGGGTCGGCCCTAGCAATCAGCCCCAGCATTTT
cdr3_aa: CASSIAARVGPSNQPQHF

cdr3_length: 15
clone_size: NA
j_call: TRBJ2-2
v_call: TRBV7-9
d_call: NA
cdr3_nt: TGTGCCAGCAGTGACACGGTCAGGAACACCGGGGAGCTGTTTTTT
cdr3_aa: CASSDTVRNTGELFF

cdr3_length: 14
clone_size: NA
j_call: TRBJ2-5
v_call: TRBV19
d_call: TRBD1
cdr3_nt: TGTGCCAGTAGTAACTGGGACAGCCAAGCGACCCAGTACTTC
cdr3_aa: CASSNWDSQATQYF

cdr3_length: 16
clone_size: many
j_call: TRBJ2-3
v_call: TRBV18
d_call: TRBD2
cdr3_nt: TGTGCCAGCTCACCACAGGCCGGGAGGGCCCTAGATACGCAGTATTTT
cdr3_aa: CASSPQAGRALDTQYF

cdr3_length: 16
clone_size: NA
j_call: TRBJ2-7
v_call: TRBV18
d_call: TRBD1
cdr3_nt: TGTGCCAGCTCCTCATATCCCCGGGACAGGGGGTACGAGCAGTACTTC
cdr3_aa: CASSSYPRDRGYEQYF

cdr3_length: 12
clone_size: NA
j_call: TRBJ1-1
v_call: TRBV12-3/TRBV12-4
d_call: NA
cdr3_nt: TGTGCCAGCAGGATCTGGGAGGGTGAAGCTTTCTTT
cdr3_aa: CASRIWEGEAFF

cdr3_length: 14
clone_size: NA
j_call: TRBJ1-5
v_call: TRBV19
d_call: NA
cdr3_nt: TGTGCCAGTGAACTACAGGGTGGCAATCAGCCCCAGCATTTT
cdr3_aa: CASELQGGNQPQHF

cdr3_length: 15
clone_size: NA
j_call: TRBJ1-5
v_call: TRBV9
d_call: NA
cdr3_nt: TGTGCCAGCAGCGCGACTGGGGACACTTATCAGCCCCAGCATTTT
cdr3_aa: CASSATGDTYQPQHF

cdr3_length: 14
clone_size: NA
j_call: TRBJ2-7
v_call: TRBV7-2
d_call: NA
cdr3_nt: TGTGCCAGCAGCTTATACCGACAAAGCTACGAGCAGTACTTC
cdr3_aa: CASSLYRQSYEQYF

cdr3_length: 13
clone_size: NA
j_call: TRBJ1-1
v_call: TRBV18
d_call: NA
cdr3_nt: TGTGCCAGCCGGGCGGGGGAGAACACTGAAGCTTTCTTT
cdr3_aa: CASRAGENTEAFF

cdr3_length: 11
clone_size: NA
j_call: TRBJ1-2
v_call: TRBV30
d_call: NA
cdr3_nt: TGTGCCTGGAGACGAGGCTATGGCTACACCTTC
cdr3_aa: CAWRRGYGYTF

cdr3_length: 14
clone_size: NA
j_call: TRBJ1-1
v_call: TRBV18
d_call: NA
cdr3_nt: TGTGCCAGCTCACCACCGGGAGGGCGCACTGAAGCTTTCTTT
cdr3_aa: CASSPPGGRTEAFF

cdr3_length: 12
clone_size: NA
j_call: TRBJ2-7
v_call: TRBV12-3/TRBV12-4
d_call: NA
cdr3_nt: TGTGCCAGCAGTTTCCTTCGAGGCGAGCAGTACTTC
cdr3_aa: CASSFLRGEQYF

cdr3_length: 17
clone_size: once
j_call: TRBJ1-2
v_call: TRBV28
d_call: TRBD1
cdr3_nt: TGTGCCAGCAGTTTGGGCGGGACAGGGGGCTTCATAGATGGCTACACCTTC
cdr3_aa: CASSLGGTGGFIDGYTF

cdr3_length: 15
clone_size: NA
j_call: TRBJ1-4
v_call: TRBV5-1
d_call: TRBD1
cdr3_nt: TGCGCCAGCAGGGACAGGGGAGATTCGGATGAAAAACTGTTTTTT
cdr3_aa: CASRDRGDSDEKLFF